The 24 T cell receptor beta chains presented below share a single source sample, sequenced in a study of T cell repertoires in cytomegalovirus infection. One entry per CDR3 protein results from TCRdb running MiXCR on the reads. The sample lists about 78,000 distinct CDR3 sequences; about 40% were seen once. These receptors have no identified antigens. The material was CD8+ T cells from cultured PBMCs, obtained from culture after CMV antigen stimulation. The source is a human donor in good health (CMV status not recorded). Some clones in this sample may be carry-over from other donors' samples.

The chain uses TRBV12-3 or TRBV12-4 and TRBJ1-5; no definite D call. Trimming shortened V by 3 bases and J by 3 bases, and 9 bases separated the two germline ends. The CDR3 is 14 residues long. CDR3 sequence: CASSFGRVNQPQHF. CDR3 bases: TGTGCCAGCAGTTTTGGCCGGGTCAATCAGCCCCAGCATTTT.

This clonotype turned up a few times. The rearrangement links TRBV27 to TRBJ2-7, with 7 positions matching TRBD1. CDR1 is MNHEY and CDR2 is SMNVEV in the germline V gene (reference sequence). J gave up 0 bases and V 5 bases, and 16 bases lay outside the gene matches. This CDR3 has 18 residues. The CDR3 loop is CASSKLTGSHSSSYEQYF. CDR3 nucleotide sequence: TGTGCCAGCAGTAAATTGACAGGGTCCCACTCAAGCTCCTACGAGCAGTACTTC.

This clonotype was counted between two and nine times. V is TRBV29-1 and J is TRBJ2-7; D is uncertain. Trimming left V 7 bases short and J 5 bases short, with 15 bases between. Germline-derived CDR1 and CDR2 are SQVTM and ANQGSEA. The CDR3 sequence is 12 residues long. DNA of the CDR3: TGCAGCGCCAAACAAGGCCATAACGAGCAGTACTTC. It yields the protein CSAKQGHNEQYF.

The CDR3 region is CASSPSRVADYGYTF. The DNA for the CDR3 is TGTGCCAGCTCACCATCCAGGGTCGCTGACTATGGCTACACCTTC. The gene calls are TRBV18 and TRBJ1-2; possible D gene TRBD1, 5 bases. There are 15 residues in the CDR3. Per germline, CDR1 KGHSH and CDR2 LQKENI. Trimming took 2 bases from V and 3 from J, leaving 13 bases between them.

This chain uses TRBV7-4 with TRBJ2-3, with 11 bases matching TRBD1. With V trimmed by 4 bases and J by 4 bases, 4 bases remained unmatched. The germline gives CDR1 SGHVT, CDR2 SQSDAQ. CDR3 size: 15 residues. The CDR3 spells CASSSDRGRADTQYF. CDR3 bases: TGTGCCAGCAGCTCGGACAGGGGGCGAGCAGATACGCAGTATTTT.

This clonotype has only a few counts. CDR3: CASSLEVSGAHEQYF. As DNA, the CDR3 is TGTGCCAGCAGCTTAGAGGTTTCGGGGGCCCACGAGCAGTACTTC. V and J are TRBV7-2 and TRBJ2-7; D is tentatively TRBD1 or TRBD2 (6 bases each). Germline V gene lookup returns CDR1 SGHTA and CDR2 FQGNSA. Trimming removed 1 base at V and 5 bases at J, with 15 bases between. This CDR3 has 15 amino acids.

The rearrangement links TRBV19 to TRBJ2-1; 7 bases are a match to TRBD1. The CDR3 runs 15 residues. Per germline, CDR1 LNHDA and CDR2 SQIVND (reference sequence). V shed 4 bases and J 0 bases; nucleotides not matched to a gene: 3. The CDR3 region has the DNA TGTGCCAGTAGTACGGGACAGAGCTCCTACAATGAGCAGTTCTTC. Residues: CASSTGQSSYNEQFF.

This clonotype was detected only a few times. V and J are TRBV7-2 and TRBJ2-7; a possible D gene is TRBD1 (7 bases). Germline V lookup: CDR1 SGHTA, CDR2 FQGNSA. This CDR3 comprises 14 residues. With 5 bases removed from V and 6 bases from J, the gap between germline ends came to 17 bases. The CDR3 region is CASSPGQEGFEQYF. The DNA of the CDR3 is TGTGCCAGCAGCCCCGGACAGGAGGGGTTCGAGCAGTACTTC. Looking up the rest from reference TRBV7-2 and TRBJ2-7 gives the full variable domain: GAGVSQSPSNKVTEKGKDVELRCDPISGHTALYWYRQSLGQGLEFLIYFQGNSAPDKSGLPSDRFSAERTGGSVSTLTIQRTQQEDSAVYLCASSPGQEGFEQYFGPGTRLTVT.

This clonotype was observed a few times. The rearrangement links TRBV28 to TRBJ2-7; weak D call: TRBD1 (6 bases). Germline assignment: CDR1 MDHEN and CDR2 SYDVKM. This CDR3 spans 14 amino acids. V was cut by 0 bases and J by 4 bases, with 10 bases left in between. In nucleotides, the CDR3 is TGTGCCAGCAGTTTATGGGGGGCTCCGTACGAGCAGTACTTC. It specifies CASSLWGAPYEQYF. The entire variable domain, with the rest obtained from reference TRBV28 and TRBJ2-7, is as follows: DVKVTQSSRYLVKRTGEKVFLECVQDMDHENMFWYRQDPGLGLRLIYFSYDVKMKEKGDIPEGYSVSREKKERFSLILESASTNQTSMYLCASSLWGAPYEQYFGPGTRLTVT.

The rearrangement uses TRBV7-6 and TRBJ1-2, with 9 bases identical to TRBD1. V lost 5 bases and J lost 0; bases outside the gene matches: 10. Germline V gene data show CDR1 as SGHVS and CDR2 as FNYEAQ. This CDR3 has 17 residues. The CDR3 sequence: CASSLGQGTLTNYGYTF. CDR3 DNA sequence: TGTGCCAGCAGCCTAGGACAGGGGACCCTCACTAACTATGGCTACACCTTC.

There are a few counts of this clonotype. This chain joins TRBV28 and TRBJ1-2; the match to TRBD1 covers 8 bases. With V trimmed by 5 bases and J by 0 bases, 17 bases remained unmatched. The CDR3 consists of 19 residues. The germline V gene encodes CDR1 MDHEN and CDR2 SYDVKM. CDR3 coding DNA: TGTGCCAGCAGTCTTGCCCCCGGGACAGGAGCTTTCTCTAACTATGGCTACACCTTC. Encoded protein: CASSLAPGTGAFSNYGYTF.

The chain has TRBV7-3 and TRBJ2-1; 14 bases agree with TRBD2. This CDR3 has 15 amino acids. The germline CDR1 and CDR2 sequences are SGHTA and FQGTGA. The ends lost 5 bases at V and 8 bases at J; junction bases unmatched: 5. The CDR3 nucleotides are TGTGCCAGCAGCCAGAGACTAGCGGGGGGGGATGAGCAGTTCTTC. Its protein is CASSQRLAGGDEQFF.

This clonotype was seen a few times. The CDR3 DNA follows: TGTGCCAGCAGCGCCGGGGAGACCCAGTACTTC. Its translation: CASSAGETQYF. The rearrangement uses TRBV12-3 or TRBV12-4 and TRBJ2-5; D is undetermined. There are 11 residues in the CDR3. V lost 6 bases and J 5 bases, leaving 7 bases between the germline ends.

This chain joins TRBV7-9 and TRBJ2-7; D call uncertain. This CDR3 is built from 14 residues. The V and J ends lost 5 bases and 4 bases respectively, with 15 bases between them. Germline V gene sequence: CDR1 SEHNR, CDR2 FQNEAQ (reference sequence). Written as DNA, the CDR3 is TGTGCCAGCAGCCCAGCAGGACCCGGTTACGAGCAGTACTTC. It specifies CASSPAGPGYEQYF.

The chain links TRBV5-4 to TRBJ2-1; D is possibly TRBD1 (5 bases). Germline CDR1 SGHNT, CDR2 YYREEE (reference sequence). The CDR3 consists of 14 residues. V was cut by 4 bases and J by 8 bases, with 16 bases left in between. The DNA for the CDR3 is TGTGCCAGCAGCCCGGCTCGGACAATCGATGAGCAGTTCTTC. The encoded protein is CASSPARTIDEQFF. Drawing the rest from reference TRBV5-4 and TRBJ2-1, the complete variable domain is ETGVTQSPTHLIKTRGQQVTLRCSSQSGHNTVSWYQQALGQGPQFIFQYYREEENGRGNFPPRFSGLQFPNYSSELNVNALELDDSALYLCASSPARTIDEQFFGPGTRLTVL.

The rearrangement joins TRBV10-2 to TRBJ2-7, with D possibly being TRBD2 (5 bases). Germline V gene sequence: CDR1 WSHSY, CDR2 SAAADI. The V and J ends lost 0 bases and 0 bases respectively, with 15 bases between them. The CDR3 sequence is 17 residues long. The CDR3 DNA reads as TGCGCCAGCAGTGAGTCGAGTTGGCGTAGCGCCTCCTACGAGCAGTACTTC. Translation gives CASSESSWRSASYEQYF.

This chain uses TRBV7-3 with TRBJ2-7; TRBD1 matches at 8 bases. CDR3 length: 15 amino acids. Germline CDR1 is SGHTA and CDR2 is FQGTGA. Unmatched junction bases numbered 6, after V lost 4 bases and J lost 1 base. The CDR3 bases are TGTGCCAGCAGCTCGGACAGGGCAATATCCTACGAGCAGTACTTC. It translates to CASSSDRAISYEQYF. Supplemented by reference TRBV7-3 and TRBJ2-7, the full variable domain reads GAGVSQTPSNKVTEKGKYVELRCDPISGHTALYWYRQSLGQGPEFLIYFQGTGAADDSGLPNDRFFAVRPEGSVSTLKIQRTERGDSAVYLCASSSDRAISYEQYFGPGTRLTVT.

The V gene is TRBV7-2, the J gene TRBJ2-7; 7 bases are a match to TRBD1. CDR3 length equals 15 residues. After removal of 3 bases from V and 0 bases from J, the junction contained 5 bases not matched to a gene. Per the germline V gene, CDR1 is SGHTA and CDR2 is FQGNSA. This CDR3 reads CASSLLRGSSYEQYF. The CDR3 nucleotides read TGTGCCAGCAGCTTGCTCAGGGGGAGCTCCTACGAGCAGTACTTC.

The rearrangement uses TRBV7-9 and TRBJ1-1; D uncertain. Germline V gives CDR1 SEHNR, CDR2 FQNEAQ (reference sequence). The CDR3 is 13 residues long. Deletions cut 3 bases from V and 1 base from J, with 6 bases between. This chain's CDR3 is CASSFRTNTEAFF. CDR3 nucleotide sequence: TGTGCCAGCAGCTTCAGGACGAACACTGAAGCTTTCTTT.

V is TRBV27 and J is TRBJ2-7; 12 nucleotides align to TRBD1. V lost 6 bases and J lost 3; bases outside the gene matches: 21. This CDR3 region has 20 residues. Germline V lookup: CDR1 MNHEY, CDR2 SMNVEV (reference sequence). This chain's CDR3 is CASRPLRDRGPMGLHYEQYF. In DNA, the CDR3 is TGTGCCAGCAGGCCTCTCCGGGACAGGGGGCCGATGGGCCTTCACTACGAGCAGTACTTC.

The chain is built from TRBV9 and TRBJ1-1, with 7 bases that match TRBD1. The CDR3 consists of 15 residues. The trim removed 2 bases at V and 0 bases at J, leaving 4 bases unmatched. CDR1 and CDR2 (germline): SGDLS, YYNGEE. The CDR3 region has the DNA TGTGCCAGCAGCGTGCCGACAGGGTTGAACACTGAAGCTTTCTTT. Translated, it gives CASSVPTGLNTEAFF.

The chain recombines TRBV7-6 with TRBJ1-3; D is unresolved. V was shortened by 2 bases and J by 0 bases, with 11 bases between the two germline ends. CDR1 and CDR2 from the germline V gene are SGHVS and FNYEAQ. CDR3 length equals 16 residues. In DNA, the CDR3 is TGTGCCAGCAGCTTACATGGCACCGACTCTGGAAACACCATATATTTT. Translating gives CASSLHGTDSGNTIYF.

This clonotype was seen ten or more times. The chain couples TRBV7-2 to TRBJ2-1; tentative D call: TRBD2 (5 bases). The CDR3 consists of 15 residues. CDR1 is SGHTA, CDR2 FQGNSA, per germline. Trimming took 1 base from V and 10 from J, leaving 17 bases between them. This CDR3 is CASSLVVGPRGEQFF. The CDR3 DNA reads TGTGCCAGCAGCTTAGTGGTGGGCCCCCGGGGAGAGCAGTTCTTC.

In this sample, this clonotype turned up many times. This chain links TRBV7-2 with TRBJ2-3; no definite D call. Germline assignment: CDR1 SGHTA and CDR2 FQGNSA. V was clipped by 5 bases and J by 2 bases, with 5 bases between them. This CDR3 spans 12 amino acids. The CDR3 nucleotides read TGTGCCAGCAGCCCTCACACAGATACGCAGTATTTT. Residues: CASSPHTDTQYF.